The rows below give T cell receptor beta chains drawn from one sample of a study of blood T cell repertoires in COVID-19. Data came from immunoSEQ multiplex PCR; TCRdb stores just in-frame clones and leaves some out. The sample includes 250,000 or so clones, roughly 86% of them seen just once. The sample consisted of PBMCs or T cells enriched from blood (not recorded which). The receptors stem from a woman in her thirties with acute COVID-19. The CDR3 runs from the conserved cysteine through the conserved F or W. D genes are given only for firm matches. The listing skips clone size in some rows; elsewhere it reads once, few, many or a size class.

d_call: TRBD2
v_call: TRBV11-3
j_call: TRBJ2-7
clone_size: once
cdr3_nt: TGTGCCAGCAGCGATAGCGGGGGAGCCTCCTACGAGCAGTACTTC
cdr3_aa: CASSDSGGASYEQYF

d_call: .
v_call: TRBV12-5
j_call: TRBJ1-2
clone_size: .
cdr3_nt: TGTGCTAGTGGTTTGCACAAAACAGAGAACTATGGCTACACCTTC
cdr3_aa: CASGLHKTENYGYTF

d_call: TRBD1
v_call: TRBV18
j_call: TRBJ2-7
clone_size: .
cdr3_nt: TGTGCCAGCTCCCCTTACAGGGGGCCCCCTATCGAGCAGTACTTC
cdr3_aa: CASSPYRGPPIEQYF

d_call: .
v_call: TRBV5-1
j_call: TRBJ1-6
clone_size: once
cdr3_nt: TGCGCCAGCAGCCCGGAGGTCTACAGGGCGGATTCACCCCTCCACTTT
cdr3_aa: CASSPEVYRADSPLHF

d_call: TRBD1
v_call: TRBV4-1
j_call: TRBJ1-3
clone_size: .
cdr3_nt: TGCGCCAGCTCACAGGGGGCAGGTGGAAACACCATATATTTT
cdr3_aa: CASSQGAGGNTIYF

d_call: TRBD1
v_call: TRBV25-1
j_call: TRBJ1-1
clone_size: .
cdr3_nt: TGTGCCAGCAGTGAATATTTCGGAGACAGGGAAACGAACACTGAAGCTTTCTTT
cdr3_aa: CASSEYFGDRETNTEAFF

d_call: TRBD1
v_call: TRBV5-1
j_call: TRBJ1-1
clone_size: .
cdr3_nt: TGCGCCAGCAGCGGACAGGGCGACACTGAAGCTTTCTTT
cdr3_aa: CASSGQGDTEAFF

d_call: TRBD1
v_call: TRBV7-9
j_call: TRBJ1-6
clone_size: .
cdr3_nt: TGTGCCAGCAGCCTCCGGGACAGGGAATCACCCCTCCACTTT
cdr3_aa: CASSLRDRESPLHF

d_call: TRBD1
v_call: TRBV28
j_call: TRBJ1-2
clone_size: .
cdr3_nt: TGTGCCAGCAGTCCCGCGACAGGGCGCAACTATGGCTACACCTTC
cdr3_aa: CASSPATGRNYGYTF

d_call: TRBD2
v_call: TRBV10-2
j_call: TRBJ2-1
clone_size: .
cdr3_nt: TGCGCCAGCAGTCAGTGGGGGACTAGCGGGGCTGAGCAGTTCTTC
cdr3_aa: CASSQWGTSGAEQFF

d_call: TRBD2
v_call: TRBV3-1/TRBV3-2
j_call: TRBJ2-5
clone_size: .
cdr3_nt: TGTGCCAGCAGCCCAGCCGGGACTAGTTTCGAGACCCAGTACTTC
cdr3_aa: CASSPAGTSFETQYF

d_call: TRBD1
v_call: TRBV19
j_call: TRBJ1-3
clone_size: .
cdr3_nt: TGTGCCAGTACGTACGGGACAGCGATTGGAAACACCATATATTTT
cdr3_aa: CASTYGTAIGNTIYF

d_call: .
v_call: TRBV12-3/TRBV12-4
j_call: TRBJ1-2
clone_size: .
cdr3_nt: TGTGCCAGCAGTTTGGGAGGAAACTATGGCTACACCTTC
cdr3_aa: CASSLGGNYGYTF

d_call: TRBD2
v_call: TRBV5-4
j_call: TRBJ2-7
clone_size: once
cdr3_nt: TGTGCCAGCAGCTTTGGGGGGGAGTACGAGCAGTACTTC
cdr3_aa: CASSFGGEYEQYF

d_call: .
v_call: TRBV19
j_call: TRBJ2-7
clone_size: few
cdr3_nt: TGTGCCAGTAGTATAGGCGGGACTTATTCCTACGAGCAGTACTTC
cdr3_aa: CASSIGGTYSYEQYF

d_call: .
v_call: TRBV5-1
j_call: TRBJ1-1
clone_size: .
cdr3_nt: TGCGCCAGCAGCTTGGGACAGACAAACACTGAAGCTTTCTTT
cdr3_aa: CASSLGQTNTEAFF

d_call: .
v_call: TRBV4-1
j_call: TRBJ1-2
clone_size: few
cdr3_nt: TGCGCCAGCAGCCCCCCCCTGGGGGCTGGTGGCTACACCTTC
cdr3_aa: CASSPPLGAGGYTF

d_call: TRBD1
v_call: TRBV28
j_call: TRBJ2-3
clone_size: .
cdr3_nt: TGTGCCACCAAACAGACAGGGGAAGAATCAGATACGCAGTATTTT
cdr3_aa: CATKQTGEESDTQYF

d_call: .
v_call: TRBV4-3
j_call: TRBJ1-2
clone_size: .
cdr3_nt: TGCGCCAGCAGTCAGGGGTATGGCTACACCTTC
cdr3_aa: CASSQGYGYTF

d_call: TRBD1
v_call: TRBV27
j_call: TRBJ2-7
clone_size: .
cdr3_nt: TGTGCCAGCAGTCCCGGGACAGGGCAGAGCTCCTACGAGCAGTACTTC
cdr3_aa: CASSPGTGQSSYEQYF

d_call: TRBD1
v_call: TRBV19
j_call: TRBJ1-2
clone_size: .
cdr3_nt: TGTGCCAGTAGTATGCCCCCCCAGGGGGCGGGTGGCTACACCTTC
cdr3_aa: CASSMPPQGAGGYTF

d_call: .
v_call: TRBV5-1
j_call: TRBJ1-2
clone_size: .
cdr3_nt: TGCGCCAGCAGCCTCGACAGTCCCGTGGGATACTATGGCTACACCTTC
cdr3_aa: CASSLDSPVGYYGYTF

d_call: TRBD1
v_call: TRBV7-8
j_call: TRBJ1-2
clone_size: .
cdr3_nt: TGTGCCAGCAGCTCGAGCACAGGGGACCTAGATGGCTACACCTTC
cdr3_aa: CASSSSTGDLDGYTF

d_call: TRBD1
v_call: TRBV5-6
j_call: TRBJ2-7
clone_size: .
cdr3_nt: TGTGCCAGCAGCAATACAGGGGGCATTGGGTACTTC
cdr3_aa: CASSNTGGIGYF

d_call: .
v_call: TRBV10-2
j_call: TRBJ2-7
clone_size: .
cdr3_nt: TGCGCCAGCAGTGAGGTCCCACTAAACTTCAATTACGAGCAGTACTTC
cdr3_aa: CASSEVPLNFNYEQYF

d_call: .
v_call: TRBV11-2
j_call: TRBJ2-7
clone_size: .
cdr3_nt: TGTGCCAGCAGCTCCAGTACCTACGAGCAGTACTTC
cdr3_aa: CASSSSTYEQYF

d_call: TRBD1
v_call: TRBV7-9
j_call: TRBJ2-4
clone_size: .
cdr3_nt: TGTGCCAGCAGCCTCGGGACAGAAAACATTCAGTACTTC
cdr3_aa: CASSLGTENIQYF